The rows below give T cell receptor beta chains drawn from one sample of a study of cytomegalovirus exposure and HLA in healthy donors. Method: immunoSEQ multiplex PCR; TCRdb's copy keeps in-frame clones and lacks some. Of approximately 170,000 clones listed, around 68% are singletons. Sequenced: PBMCs. These receptors all stem from a man between 45 and 60 years old in good health and CMV-seronegative. The CDR3 runs from the conserved cysteine through the conserved F or W. The order of the fields is J gene, V gene, CDR3 protein.

TRBJ1-1 | TRBV18 | CASSPGALTEAFF
TRBJ2-5 | TRBV4-2 | CASRRSDRGKETQYF
TRBJ2-7 | TRBV11-2 | CASSSGTAYEQYF
TRBJ1-2 | TRBV27 | CASSWRTGDGYTF
TRBJ1-2 | TRBV19 | CASSITRNYGYTF
TRBJ2-1 | TRBV28 | CASATPVQSYNEQFF
TRBJ2-3 | TRBV15 | CATSRDPEGRTTDTQYF
TRBJ2-2 | TRBV6-5 | CASVNGAGELFF
TRBJ2-7 | TRBV5-1 | CASSLGLRTDTGEQYF
TRBJ1-2 | TRBV6-5 | CASSFTPGQGTGYTF
TRBJ1-5 | TRBV6-6 | CASTHGGSQPQHF
TRBJ1-6 | TRBV6-6 | CASSTGQGISPLHF
TRBJ1-6 | TRBV5-6 | CASSFHRDSPLHF
TRBJ1-2 | TRBV18 | CASSPDGSYGYTF
TRBJ2-1 | TRBV9 | CASSAASLGPNEQFF
TRBJ2-5 | TRBV10-3 | CAIQGQQETQYF
TRBJ1-2 | TRBV5-1 | CASSLQGYGYTF
TRBJ2-3 | TRBV5-1 | CASSSGLVGTDTQYF
TRBJ2-1 | TRBV5-8 | CASSYLELGQFF
TRBJ1-1 | TRBV5-1 | CASSFGPRTEAFF
TRBJ2-3 | TRBV4-1 | CASSPAGGSTDTQYF
TRBJ1-1 | TRBV27 | CASSFNRNTEAFF
TRBJ2-5 | TRBV6-1 | CASRRGPQGQETQYF
TRBJ1-4 | TRBV27 | CASSLSETGGVNEKLFF
TRBJ1-2 | TRBV5-1 | CASSLTGHNYGYTF
TRBJ1-3 | TRBV13 | CASSLRTGSGNTIYF
TRBJ2-1 | TRBV5-5 | CASSLPGLPFANEQFF
TRBJ2-7 | TRBV15 | CATSRDGVEQYF